This TCR beta chain was profiled in a study of T cell repertoires in cytomegalovirus infection. In the study overall: The public TCR beta signatures pointed to both CMV infection and matching HLA type. Study-wide results and limits: Carriers of CMV plus the relevant HLA were identified by cumulative public TCR beta family frequency. HLA-C-restricted, CMV-specific TCR beta clonotypes were dominant ex vivo.

Germline CDR1 and CDR2: LGHNA and YNFKEQ. CDR3 length: 15 residues. This clonotype was counted a single time. Its specificity is unknown. The junction departs from germline at one end; a sequencing error may be responsible. TCRdb re-called the reads with MiXCR, one entry per CDR3 protein. Among approximately 750,000 distinct CDR3 sequences listed, 35% to 45% were seen once. Specimen: PBMCs. The chain has TRBV4-2 and TRBJ2-7; D is unresolved. This sequence was found in a human donor in good health (CMV status not recorded). Some clones in this sample may be carry-over from other donors' samples. CDR3 DNA sequence: TGTGCCAGCATCCAAGCGTCCGGTAGCTCCTACGAGCAGTACTTC. Its translation is CASIQASGSSYEQYF.